This entry lists 2 T cell receptor beta chains sequenced from one sample in a study of T cell repertoires in cytomegalovirus infection. MiXCR was run by TCRdb on the reads, yielding one entry per CDR3 protein. The sample lists about 530,000 distinct CDR3 sequences, 26% occurring once. Sequenced: PBMCs. Receptors originate from a human donor in good health (CMV status not recorded). Some clones in this sample may be carry-over from other donors' samples.

J is TRBJ2-1 and V is TRBV7-9; 9 bases match TRBD2. CDR3 size: 13 residues. Germline V gene data show CDR1 as SEHNR and CDR2 as FQNEAQ (reference sequence). With V trimmed by 5 bases and J by 8 bases, 4 bases remained unmatched. The CDR3 coding sequence is TGTGCCAGCAGCGAAAGACTAGCGGATGAGCAGTTCTTC. As protein: CASSERLADEQFF. The full variable domain, completed using reference TRBV7-9 and TRBJ2-1, is DTGVSQNPRHKITKRGQNVTFRCDPISEHNRLYWYRQTLGQGPEFLTYFQNEAQLEKSRLLSDRFSAERPKGSFSTLEIQRTEQGDSAMYLCASSERLADEQFFGPGTRLTVL.

V and J are TRBV5-6 and TRBJ2-1; the match to TRBD2 covers 7 bases. The germline gives CDR1 SGHDT, CDR2 YYEEEE. The V segment lost 3 bases and the J segment 8 bases; nucleotides outside the gene matches: 14. The CDR3 is 16 residues long. The CDR3, as DNA: TGTGCCAGCAGCTGGTGGGGACTACAAAAAAACCATGAGCAGTTCTTC. Its translation is CASSWWGLQKNHEQFF.